Here is one TCR beta chain with its context. The antigen is unknown. Trimming stripped 4 bases from V and 6 bases from J, with 13 bases between. This CDR3 spans 14 amino acids. In germline, CDR1 is SEHNR, CDR2 FQNEAQ (reference sequence). Using immunoSEQ multiplex PCR, the repertoire was profiled, and TCRdb retains in-frame clones only, with some absent. The table includes roughly 41,000 clones, around 73% detected once. The data originate from a study of OX40 agonist ivuxolimab in advanced cancers. Study results and limitations: Circulating CD4+ and CD8+ T cells showed clonal expansion by week 6 at 0.1 to 3.0 mg/kg. Fewer expanded clones were found on average in CD4+ than in CD8+ T cells.

The V and J genes are TRBV7-9 and TRBJ2-1, with a weak D call TRBD1 (7 bases). The starting material was CD4+ or CD8+ T cells sorted from blood, obtained in a trial of the OX40 agonist ivuxolimab. The sequence came from an adult with an advanced solid tumor such as melanoma, head and neck, liver or kidney cancer. This CDR3 reads CASSSGGTVNEQFF. CDR3 DNA: TGTGCCAGCAGCTCAGGGGGGACAGTCAATGAGCAGTTCTTC.